Below are 9 T cell receptor beta chains sequenced from a single sample in a study of early T cells in non-severe SARS-CoV-2 infection. Each CDR3 protein gets one entry after TCRdb re-called the 5' RACE reads with MiXCR. Here the sample spans 42,000 or so distinct CDR3 sequences, roughly 6% being singletons. This specimen was whole blood, taken at baseline. These receptors were obtained from an adult who was a healthcare worker with PCR-confirmed SARS-CoV-2 infection or an uninfected control (not recorded which).

Many counts were recorded for this clonotype. The chain has TRBV12-3 or TRBV12-4 and TRBJ1-4; D uncertain. Trimming left V 6 bases short and J 3 bases short, with 17 bases between. The CDR3 loop spans 16 amino acids. In DNA form, the CDR3 reads TGTGCCAGCAGCTATACCTCGAGGTGGGCTAATGAAAAACTGTTTTTT. Its translation is CASSYTSRWANEKLFF.

The table lists this clonotype with many counts. The rearrangement uses TRBV5-4 and TRBJ2-1; 12 bases are shared with TRBD2. Trimming cost V 5 bases and J 6 bases; bases outside gene matches: 6. The CDR3 is 15 residues long. Germline-derived CDR1 and CDR2 are SGHNT and YYREEE (reference sequence). For the CDR3, the DNA is TGTGCCAGCAGACCTAGCGGGGGGGCCCCCAATGAGCAGTTCTTC. As protein: CASRPSGGAPNEQFF.

This clonotype was recorded many times. The chain is built from TRBV7-6 and TRBJ2-2, with TRBD1 as a possible D gene (5 bases). This CDR3 contains 16 residues. The germline V and J ends were trimmed by 5 bases and 2 bases, with 15 bases remaining between them. Germline V gene sequence: CDR1 SGHVS, CDR2 FNYEAQ. The CDR3 region has the DNA TGTGCCAGCAGCGAAAGGGCAGGGTCCAACACCGGGGAGCTGTTTTTT. Its translation: CASSERAGSNTGELFF.

Ten or more counts support this clonotype. The gene calls are TRBV20-1 and TRBJ1-4, with D possibly TRBD1 on 5 matching bases. V was cut by 7 bases and J by 7 bases, with 10 bases left in between. Germline assignment: CDR1 DFQATT and CDR2 SNEGSKA (reference sequence). The CDR3 contains 11 residues. The CDR3 DNA is TGCAGTGGGGGGATTCGTGAAAAACTGTTTTTT. It codes for CSGGIREKLFF.

This clonotype came up many times. V is TRBV6-6 and J is TRBJ2-5, with TRBD2 identical over 15 bases. The CDR3 has 17 residues. The V and J ends lost 2 bases and 1 base, in that order; junction bases with no gene match: 2. Germline V CDR1 and CDR2: MNHNY, SVGAGI (reference sequence). The CDR3 here is CASSYGTSGGSQETQYF. For the CDR3, the DNA is TGTGCCAGCAGTTACGGGACTAGCGGGGGGAGCCAAGAGACCCAGTACTTC.

V gene TRBV7-9 combines with J gene TRBJ1-2; 12 bases map to TRBD1. Germline V gives CDR1 SEHNR, CDR2 FQNEAQ (reference sequence). CDR3 length equals 15 residues. Germline trimming cut 5 bases from V and 4 bases from J; bases unmatched to any gene: 5. The CDR3 region is CASSAGQGAAYGYTF. The CDR3 region has the DNA TGTGCCAGCAGCGCGGGACAGGGGGCTGCCTATGGCTACACCTTC.

This clonotype was seen a handful of times. The V and J genes are TRBV7-9 and TRBJ2-7, with TRBD2 matching over 8 bases. The CDR3 loop spans 14 amino acids. The V and J ends lost 7 bases and 2 bases, in that order; junction bases with no gene match: 7. Germline V lookup: CDR1 SEHNR, CDR2 FQNEAQ (reference sequence). CDR3 bases: TGTGCCAGCACCTCTCGACTAGCGCCCTACGAGCAGTACTTC. Translated: CASTSRLAPYEQYF.

The rearrangement links TRBV30 to TRBJ1-6; D perhaps matches TRBD1 (6 bases). Germline assignment: CDR1 GTSNPN and CDR2 SVGIG (reference sequence). The CDR3 runs 12 residues. The germline V and J ends were trimmed by 4 bases and 10 bases, with 11 bases remaining between them. As DNA, the CDR3 is TGTGCCTGGAAGGGGGGAAGCTCACCCCTCCACTTT. Its translation is CAWKGGSSPLHF.

In this sample, this clonotype turned up many times. This chain links TRBV6-2 or TRBV6-3 with TRBJ2-7; D could derive from TRBD1 or TRBD2 (5 bases each). The V end was cut by 5 bases, the J end by 1 base, with 12 bases between. This CDR3 spans 14 amino acids. Germline CDR1 reads MNHEY; CDR2 reads SVGEGT. The CDR3 sequence: CASSQRDGSYEQYF. The CDR3 region has the DNA TGTGCCAGCAGTCAACGGGACGGATCCTACGAGCAGTACTTC.